This T cell receptor beta chain was observed in a study of OX40 agonist ivuxolimab in advanced cancers. The wider study: Dose-escalation patients were diagnosed with hepatocellular carcinoma, melanoma, renal cell cancer or head and neck cancer. Notes on the study in general: Determination of antigen specificity was not performed for the expanded peripheral T cells.

Data came from immunoSEQ multiplex PCR; TCRdb stores just in-frame clones and leaves some out. The sample carries some 64,000 clones, roughly 91% recorded once. This clone was seen more than once but under ten times. The antigen is unknown. The clonotype originates from an adult with an advanced solid tumor such as melanoma, head and neck, liver or kidney cancer. The sample was CD4+ or CD8+ T cells sorted from blood, taken in a trial of the OX40 agonist ivuxolimab.

The CDR3 loop is CASSARGAGYYEQYF. The CDR3 bases are TGTGCCAGCAGTGCTCGCGGAGCGGGCTACTACGAGCAGTACTTC. V gene TRBV6-1 combines with J gene TRBJ2-7; TRBD2 might be the D (6 bases). CDR1 MNHNS and CDR2 SASEGT come from the germline V gene. Trimming pared 4 bases from V and 3 bases from J, leaving 16 bases between. The CDR3 runs to 15 residues.